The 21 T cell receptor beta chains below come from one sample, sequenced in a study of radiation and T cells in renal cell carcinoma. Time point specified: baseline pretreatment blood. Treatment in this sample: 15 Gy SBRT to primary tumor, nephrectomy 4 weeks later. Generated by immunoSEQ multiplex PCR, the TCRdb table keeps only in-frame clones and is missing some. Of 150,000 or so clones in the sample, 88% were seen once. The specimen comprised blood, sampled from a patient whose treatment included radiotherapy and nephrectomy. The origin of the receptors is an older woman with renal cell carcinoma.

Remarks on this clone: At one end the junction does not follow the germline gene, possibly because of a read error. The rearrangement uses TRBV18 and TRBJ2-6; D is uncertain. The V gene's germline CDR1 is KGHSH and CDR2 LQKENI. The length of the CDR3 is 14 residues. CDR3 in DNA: TGTGCCAGTTCACAGAGCTCTGGGGCCAACGTCCTGACTTTC. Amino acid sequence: CASSQSSGANVLTF.

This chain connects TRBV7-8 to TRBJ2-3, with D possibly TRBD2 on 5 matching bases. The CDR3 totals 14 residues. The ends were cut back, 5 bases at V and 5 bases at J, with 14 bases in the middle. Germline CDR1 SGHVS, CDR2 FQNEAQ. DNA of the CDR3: TGTGCCAGCAGCCCGCCCGGACGGGGAGATACGCAGTATTTT. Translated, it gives CASSPPGRGDTQYF.

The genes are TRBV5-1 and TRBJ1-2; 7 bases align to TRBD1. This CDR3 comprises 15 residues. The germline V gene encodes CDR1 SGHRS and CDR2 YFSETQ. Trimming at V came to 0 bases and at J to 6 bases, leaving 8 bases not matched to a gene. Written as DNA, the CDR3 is TGCGCCAGCAGCTTGGCTCCCGGGACAGTCGATGGCTACACCTTC. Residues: CASSLAPGTVDGYTF.

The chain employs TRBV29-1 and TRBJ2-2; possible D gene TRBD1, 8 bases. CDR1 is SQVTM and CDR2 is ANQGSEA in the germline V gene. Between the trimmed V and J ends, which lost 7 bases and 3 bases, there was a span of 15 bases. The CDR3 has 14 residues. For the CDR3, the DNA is TGCAGCGCACGACAGGGGAGGGACACCGGGGAGCTGTTTTTT. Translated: CSARQGRDTGELFF.

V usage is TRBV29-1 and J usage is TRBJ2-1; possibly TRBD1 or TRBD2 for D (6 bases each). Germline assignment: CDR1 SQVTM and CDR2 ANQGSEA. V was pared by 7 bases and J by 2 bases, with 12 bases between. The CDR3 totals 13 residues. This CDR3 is CSARGAPYNEQFF. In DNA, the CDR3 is TGCAGCGCTAGGGGGGCCCCCTACAATGAGCAGTTCTTC.

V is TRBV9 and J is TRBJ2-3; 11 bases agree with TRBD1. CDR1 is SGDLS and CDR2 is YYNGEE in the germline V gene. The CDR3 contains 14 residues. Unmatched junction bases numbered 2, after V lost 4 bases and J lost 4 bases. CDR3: CASSSGQGADTQYF. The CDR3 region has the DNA TGTGCCAGCAGCTCGGGACAGGGGGCAGATACGCAGTATTTT.

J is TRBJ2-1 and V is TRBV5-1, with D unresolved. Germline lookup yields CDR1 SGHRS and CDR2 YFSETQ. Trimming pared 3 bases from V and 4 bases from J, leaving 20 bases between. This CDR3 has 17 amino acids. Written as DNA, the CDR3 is TGCGCCAGCAGCTCGGACGATCTTAACGGGTGGTACAATGAGCAGTTCTTC. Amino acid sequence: CASSSDDLNGWYNEQFF.

CDR3: CAWSTMTGYGYTF. CDR3 DNA: TGTGCCTGGAGTACCATGACAGGCTATGGCTACACCTTC. The chain carries TRBV30 and TRBJ1-2; weak D call: TRBD1 (6 bases). V dropped 2 bases and J dropped 4 bases, with 11 bases sitting between them. CDR1 is GTSNPN, CDR2 SVGIG, per germline (reference sequence). There are 13 residues in the CDR3.

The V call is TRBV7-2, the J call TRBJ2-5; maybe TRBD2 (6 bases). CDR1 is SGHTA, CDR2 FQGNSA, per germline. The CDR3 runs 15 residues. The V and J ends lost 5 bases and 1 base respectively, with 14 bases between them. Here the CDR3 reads CASSPTDYPQETQYF. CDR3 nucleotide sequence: TGTGCCAGCAGCCCCACGGACTACCCCCAAGAGACCCAGTACTTC.

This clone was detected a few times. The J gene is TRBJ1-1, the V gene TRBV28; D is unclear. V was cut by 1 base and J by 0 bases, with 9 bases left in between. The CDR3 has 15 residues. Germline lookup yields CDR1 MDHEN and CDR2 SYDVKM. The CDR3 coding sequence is TGTGCCAGCAGTTTATTCGGACTACTGAACACTGAAGCTTTCTTT. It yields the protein CASSLFGLLNTEAFF.

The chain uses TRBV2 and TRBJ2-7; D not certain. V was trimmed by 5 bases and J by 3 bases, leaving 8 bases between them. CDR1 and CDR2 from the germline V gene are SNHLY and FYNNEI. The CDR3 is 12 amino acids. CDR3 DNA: TGTGCCAGCAGTCGTAACGTCTACGAGCAGTACTTC. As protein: CASSRNVYEQYF.

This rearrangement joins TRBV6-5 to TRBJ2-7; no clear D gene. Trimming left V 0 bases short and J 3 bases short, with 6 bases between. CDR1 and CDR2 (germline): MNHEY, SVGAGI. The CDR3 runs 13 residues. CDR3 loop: CASSYSASYEQYF. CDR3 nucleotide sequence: TGTGCCAGCAGTTACTCAGCCAGCTACGAGCAGTACTTC.

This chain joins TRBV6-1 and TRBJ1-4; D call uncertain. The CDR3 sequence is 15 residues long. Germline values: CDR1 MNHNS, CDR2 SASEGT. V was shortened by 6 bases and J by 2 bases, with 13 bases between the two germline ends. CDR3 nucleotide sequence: TGTGCCAGCAGAACCTCCGGGATCACTAATGAAAAACTGTTTTTT. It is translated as CASRTSGITNEKLFF.

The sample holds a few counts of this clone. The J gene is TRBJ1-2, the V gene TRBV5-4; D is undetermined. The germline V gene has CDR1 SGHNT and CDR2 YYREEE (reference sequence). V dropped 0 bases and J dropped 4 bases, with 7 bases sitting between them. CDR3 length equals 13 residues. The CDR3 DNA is TGTGCCAGCAGCTTGGGGCAGACCTATGGCTACACCTTC. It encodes CASSLGQTYGYTF. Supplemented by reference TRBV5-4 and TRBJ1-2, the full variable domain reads ETGVTQSPTHLIKTRGQQVTLRCSSQSGHNTVSWYQQALGQGPQFIFQYYREEENGRGNFPPRFSGLQFPNYSSELNVNALELDDSALYLCASSLGQTYGYTFGSGTRLTVV.

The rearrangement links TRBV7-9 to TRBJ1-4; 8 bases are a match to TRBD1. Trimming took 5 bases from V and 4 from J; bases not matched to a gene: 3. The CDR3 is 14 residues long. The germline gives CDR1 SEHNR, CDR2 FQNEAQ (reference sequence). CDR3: CASSGTGVNEKLFF. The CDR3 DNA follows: TGTGCCAGCAGCGGGACAGGAGTTAATGAAAAACTGTTTTTT. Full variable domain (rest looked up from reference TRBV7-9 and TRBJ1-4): DTGVSQNPRHKITKRGQNVTFRCDPISEHNRLYWYRQTLGQGPEFLTYFQNEAQLEKSRLLSDRFSAERPKGSFSTLEIQRTEQGDSAMYLCASSGTGVNEKLFFGSGTQLSVL.

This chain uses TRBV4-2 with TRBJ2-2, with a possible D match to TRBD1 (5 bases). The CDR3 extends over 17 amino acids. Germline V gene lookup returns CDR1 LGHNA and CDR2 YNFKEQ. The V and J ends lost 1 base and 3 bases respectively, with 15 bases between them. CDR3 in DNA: TGTGCCAGCAGCCAAGTGGTCCAGGGCCCGTACACCGGGGAGCTGTTTTTT. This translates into CASSQVVQGPYTGELFF.

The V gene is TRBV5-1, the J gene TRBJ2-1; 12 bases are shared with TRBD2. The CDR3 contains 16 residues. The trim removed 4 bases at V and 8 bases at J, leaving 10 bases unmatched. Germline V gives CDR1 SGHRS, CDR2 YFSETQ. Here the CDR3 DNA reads TGCGCCAGCAGCCCGACTCTAGCGGGGGGGCGGGATGAGCAGTTCTTC. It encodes CASSPTLAGGRDEQFF. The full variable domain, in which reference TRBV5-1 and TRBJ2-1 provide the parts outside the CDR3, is KAGVTQTPRYLIKTRGQQVTLSCSPISGHRSVSWYQQTPGQGLQFLFEYFSETQRNKGNFPGRFSGRQFSNSRSEMNVSTLELGDSALYLCASSPTLAGGRDEQFFGPGTRLTVL.

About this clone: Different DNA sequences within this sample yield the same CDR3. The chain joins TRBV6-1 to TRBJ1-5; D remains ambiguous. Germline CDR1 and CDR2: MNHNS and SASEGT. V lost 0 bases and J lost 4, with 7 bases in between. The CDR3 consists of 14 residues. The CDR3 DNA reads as TGTGCCAGCAGTGAAGCCGGAGGGAATCAGCCCCAGCATTTT. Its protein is CASSEAGGNQPQHF.

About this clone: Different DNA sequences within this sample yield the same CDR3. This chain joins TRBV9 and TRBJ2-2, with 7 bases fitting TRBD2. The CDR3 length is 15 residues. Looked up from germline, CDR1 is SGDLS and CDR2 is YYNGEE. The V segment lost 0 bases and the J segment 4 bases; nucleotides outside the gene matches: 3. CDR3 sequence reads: CASSVGASGTGELFF. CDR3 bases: TGTGCCAGCAGCGTAGGGGCTAGCGGCACCGGGGAGCTGTTTTTT.

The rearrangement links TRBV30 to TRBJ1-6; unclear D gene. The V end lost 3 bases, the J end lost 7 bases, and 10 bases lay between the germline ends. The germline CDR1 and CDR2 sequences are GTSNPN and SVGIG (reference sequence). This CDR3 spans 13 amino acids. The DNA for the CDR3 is TGTGCCTGGAGGCCCCCTGGGAATTCACCCCTCCACTTT. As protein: CAWRPPGNSPLHF.

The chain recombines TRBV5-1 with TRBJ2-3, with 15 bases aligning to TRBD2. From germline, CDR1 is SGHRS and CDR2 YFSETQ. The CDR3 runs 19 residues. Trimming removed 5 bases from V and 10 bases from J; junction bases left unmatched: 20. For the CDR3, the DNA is TGCGCCAGCAGTTCCTCCGGGACTAGCGGGGGGTCCCAAAGTTTTGCGCAGTATTTT. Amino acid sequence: CASSSSGTSGGSQSFAQYF. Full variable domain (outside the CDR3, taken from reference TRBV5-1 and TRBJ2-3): KAGVTQTPRYLIKTRGQQVTLSCSPISGHRSVSWYQQTPGQGLQFLFEYFSETQRNKGNFPGRFSGRQFSNSRSEMNVSTLELGDSALYLCASSSSGTSGGSQSFAQYFGPGTRLTVL.